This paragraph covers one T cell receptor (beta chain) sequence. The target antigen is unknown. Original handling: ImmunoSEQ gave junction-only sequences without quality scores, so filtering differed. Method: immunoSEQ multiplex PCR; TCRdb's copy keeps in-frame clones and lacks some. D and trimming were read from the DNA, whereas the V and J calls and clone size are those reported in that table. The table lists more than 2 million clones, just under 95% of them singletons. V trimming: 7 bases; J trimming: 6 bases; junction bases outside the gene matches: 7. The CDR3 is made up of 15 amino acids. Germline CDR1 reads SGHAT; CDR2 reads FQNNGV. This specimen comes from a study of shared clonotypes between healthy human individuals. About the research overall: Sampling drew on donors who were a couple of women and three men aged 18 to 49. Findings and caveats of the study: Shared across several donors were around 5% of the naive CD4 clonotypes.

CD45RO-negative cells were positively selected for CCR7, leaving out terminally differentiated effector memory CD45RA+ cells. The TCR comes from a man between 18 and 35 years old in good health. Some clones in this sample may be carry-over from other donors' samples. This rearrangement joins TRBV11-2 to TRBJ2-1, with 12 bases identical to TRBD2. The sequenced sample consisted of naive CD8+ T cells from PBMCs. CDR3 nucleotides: TGTGCCAGCATCCCCTTACTAGCGGGAGGCAATGAGCAGTTCTTC. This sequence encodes CASIPLLAGGNEQFF.